Listed here are 18 T cell receptor beta chains from one sample, sequenced in a study of OX40 agonist ivuxolimab in advanced cancers. Sequencing used immunoSEQ multiplex PCR; TCRdb keeps in-frame clones, though not all of them. The sample carries about 75,000 clones, roughly nine tenths recorded once. Sample: CD4+ or CD8+ T cells sorted from blood, taken in a trial of the OX40 agonist ivuxolimab. The receptor source for this set is an adult with an advanced solid tumor such as melanoma, head and neck, liver or kidney cancer.

Written as DNA, the CDR3 is TGTGCCAGCACCTCCTCCCTAGGGGAGCTGTTTTTT. Protein sequence: CASTSSLGELFF. This rearrangement joins TRBV7-3 to TRBJ2-2; D is unresolved. Trimming left V 7 bases short and J 8 bases short, with 11 bases between. CDR1 and CDR2 from the germline V gene are SGHTA and FQGTGA. The CDR3 is 12 residues long.

The rearrangement joins TRBV6-5 to TRBJ1-2, with 8 nucleotides matching TRBD1. The CDR3 totals 15 residues. With V trimmed by 6 bases and J by 1 base, 7 bases remained unmatched. Germline CDR1 reads MNHEY; CDR2 reads SVGAGI. The CDR3 loop is CASRGRTGNNYGYTF. CDR3 coding DNA: TGTGCCAGCAGGGGAAGGACAGGGAATAACTATGGCTACACCTTC.

The rearrangement uses TRBV5-1 and TRBJ2-3; possible D gene TRBD2, 6 bases. V lost 5 bases and J 6 bases, leaving 16 bases between the germline ends. CDR1 SGHRS and CDR2 YFSETQ come from the germline V gene. The CDR3 has 14 residues. CDR3 sequence (DNA): TGCGCCAGCAGTTTTGGGCGGGGTGAGGATACGCAGTATTTT. Protein sequence: CASSFGRGEDTQYF. The variable domain in full, completed from reference TRBV5-1 and TRBJ2-3, reads KAGVTQTPRYLIKTRGQQVTLSCSPISGHRSVSWYQQTPGQGLQFLFEYFSETQRNKGNFPGRFSGRQFSNSRSEMNVSTLELGDSALYLCASSFGRGEDTQYFGPGTRLTVL.

The chain uses TRBV18 and TRBJ2-5; D unresolved. Germline V gene sequence: CDR1 KGHSH, CDR2 LQKENI. The CDR3 consists of 14 residues. Trimming pared 2 bases from V and 1 base from J, leaving 8 bases between. The CDR3 reads CASSPTAGQETQYF. The CDR3 nucleotides are TGTGCCAGCTCACCAACGGCAGGCCAAGAGACCCAGTACTTC.

CDR3 bases: TGTGCCAGCAGTTTTCGTCCGGGAGACAGAGAGACCCAGTACTTC. It specifies CASSFRPGDRETQYF. This sequence joins TRBV27 and TRBJ2-5, with D tentatively TRBD2 (6 bases). Germline V gene data show CDR1 as MNHEY and CDR2 as SMNVEV (reference sequence). V gave up 3 bases and J gave up 4 bases, with 15 bases separating them. The CDR3 consists of 15 residues.

The chain recombines TRBV7-9 with TRBJ2-3, with 8 positions matching TRBD1. The CDR3 loop spans 15 amino acids. Germline V CDR1 and CDR2: SEHNR, FQNEAQ (reference sequence). The trim removed 3 bases at V and 6 bases at J, leaving 8 bases unmatched. The CDR3 loop reads CASSFSSGGPDTQYF. CDR3 sequence (DNA): TGTGCCAGCAGCTTCTCGTCAGGGGGCCCCGATACGCAGTATTTT. The whole variable domain, remainder taken from reference TRBV7-9 and TRBJ2-3, is DTGVSQNPRHKITKRGQNVTFRCDPISEHNRLYWYRQTLGQGPEFLTYFQNEAQLEKSRLLSDRFSAERPKGSFSTLEIQRTEQGDSAMYLCASSFSSGGPDTQYFGPGTRLTVL.

This chain connects TRBV7-2 to TRBJ2-7; TRBD1 matches 8 bases. The CDR3 totals 14 residues. Per the germline V gene, CDR1 is SGHTA and CDR2 is FQGNSA. Trimming at V came to 5 bases and at J to 3 bases, leaving 6 bases not matched to a gene. CDR3 bases: TGTGCCAGCAGCCGGACAGGGATTAACTACGAGCAGTACTTC. This translates into CASSRTGINYEQYF.

This chain connects TRBV19 to TRBJ2-7; 8 bases fit TRBD1. Germline V lookup: CDR1 LNHDA, CDR2 SQIVND (reference sequence). V was clipped by 9 bases and J by 4 bases; unmatched bases: 8. The length of the CDR3 is 13 residues. DNA of the CDR3: TGTGCCAGCCACAAGACAGGGGAGTACGAGCAGTACTTC. Translating it yields CASHKTGEYEQYF.

The rearrangement joins TRBV5-5 to TRBJ2-7; D is uncertain. V gave up 3 bases and J gave up 2 bases, with 12 bases separating them. CDR1 is SGHKS and CDR2 is YYEKEE in the germline V gene (reference sequence). The CDR3 sequence is 14 residues long. CDR3 coding DNA: TGTGCCAGCAGCTCTTCGGACGTTGCCTACGAGCAGTACTTC. Amino acids: CASSSSDVAYEQYF.

The chain couples TRBV19 to TRBJ2-1; D remains ambiguous. Trimming pared 2 bases from V and 7 bases from J, leaving 12 bases between. The CDR3 runs to 14 residues. Germline V gene lookup returns CDR1 LNHDA and CDR2 SQIVND (reference sequence). As DNA, the CDR3 is TGTGCCAGTAGTATACTAGTCGGCCATAATGAGCAGTTCTTC. It yields the protein CASSILVGHNEQFF.

The rearrangement uses TRBV7-2 and TRBJ1-2; D unclear. This CDR3 has 13 residues. Trimming stripped 1 base from V and 2 bases from J, with 5 bases between. Germline CDR1 reads SGHTA; CDR2 reads FQGNSA. For the CDR3, the DNA is TGTGCCAGCAGCTTAGATGTAAACTATGGCTACACCTTC. Translated: CASSLDVNYGYTF.

The chain joins TRBV19 to TRBJ1-2; 7 nucleotides align to TRBD1. The CDR3 covers 14 residues. The V segment lost 1 base and the J segment 7 bases; nucleotides outside the gene matches: 6. CDR1 is LNHDA and CDR2 is SQIVND in the germline V gene (reference sequence). The CDR3 reads CASSIVTGEGGYTF. As DNA, the CDR3 is TGTGCCAGTAGTATAGTTACAGGGGAAGGTGGCTACACCTTC.

This chain joins TRBV7-2 and TRBJ2-5; no firm D call. This CDR3 has 13 residues. Trimming removed 5 bases from V and 5 bases from J, with 12 bases in between. Germline values: CDR1 SGHTA, CDR2 FQGNSA. The CDR3 is CASSPSTQETQYF. For the CDR3, the DNA is TGTGCCAGCAGCCCGAGCACTCAGGAGACCCAGTACTTC.

The chain uses TRBV16 and TRBJ1-4, with a possible D match to TRBD1 (6 bases). From germline, CDR1 is KGHSY and CDR2 FQNENV. The ends were cut back, 2 bases at V and 7 bases at J, with 14 bases in the middle. The CDR3 consists of 15 residues. The CDR3, as DNA: TGTGCCAGCAGCCAACAACAGGGCGCAAGTGAAAAACTGTTTTTT. Amino acids: CASSQQQGASEKLFF. The whole variable domain, remainder taken from reference TRBV16 and TRBJ1-4, is GEEVAQTPKHLVRGEGQKAKLYCAPIKGHSYVFWYQQVLKNEFKFLISFQNENVFDETGMPKERFSAKCLPNSPCSLEIQATKLEDSAVYFCASSQQQGASEKLFFGSGTQLSVL.

V usage is TRBV5-1 and J usage is TRBJ2-5, with 7 bases lining up with TRBD2. This CDR3 has 14 residues. J gave up 7 bases and V 0 bases, and 6 bases lay outside the gene matches. Germline CDR1 is SGHRS and CDR2 is YFSETQ. The DNA for the CDR3 is TGCGCCAGCAGCTTGGGGAGCGGGGAAGCGACCCAGTACTTC. This sequence encodes CASSLGSGEATQYF.

This clone was found a few times. This rearrangement joins TRBV29-1 to TRBJ1-1, with D possibly matching TRBD1 (5 bases). The CDR3 has 13 residues. Germline CDR1 reads SQVTM; CDR2 reads ANQGSEA. The ends were cut back, 8 bases at V and 8 bases at J, with 21 bases in the middle. CDR3 residues: CSTPGPTVGEAFF. Here the CDR3 DNA reads TGCAGCACTCCGGGGCCAACCGTAGGGGAAGCTTTCTTT. Looking up the rest from reference TRBV29-1 and TRBJ1-1 gives the full variable domain: SAVISQKPSRDICQRGTSLTIQCQVDSQVTMMFWYRQQPGQSLTLIATANQGSEATYESGFVIDKFPISRPNLTFSTLTVSNMSPEDSSIYLCSTPGPTVGEAFFGQGTRLTVV.

This clone has just one count. The rearrangement joins TRBV5-1 to TRBJ2-7, with 9 bases fitting TRBD1. V lost 4 bases, J lost 1 base, and 9 bases stayed unmatched. The CDR3 spans 16 residues. Germline assignment: CDR1 SGHRS and CDR2 YFSETQ. CDR3 in DNA: TGCGCCAGCAGCGTCGGACAGGGGCCGGGTTCCTACGAGCAGTACTTC. Residues: CASSVGQGPGSYEQYF. Supplemented by reference TRBV5-1 and TRBJ2-7, the full variable domain reads KAGVTQTPRYLIKTRGQQVTLSCSPISGHRSVSWYQQTPGQGLQFLFEYFSETQRNKGNFPGRFSGRQFSNSRSEMNVSTLELGDSALYLCASSVGQGPGSYEQYFGPGTRLTVT.

The CDR3 DNA reads as TGTGCCAGCAGTTATGGGACAGGAACCTACGAGCAGTACTTC. Protein: CASSYGTGTYEQYF. The rearrangement joins TRBV6-5 to TRBJ2-7, with TRBD1 identical over 8 bases. CDR3 length: 14 amino acids. CDR1 and CDR2 from the germline V gene are MNHEY and SVGAGI. J was trimmed by 2 bases and V by 3 bases; bases with no gene match: 3.